This section outlines one T cell receptor (beta chain) sequence together with its context. What it recognizes is unknown. Those patients who had chemo-refractory metastatic non-small-cell lung cancer were given focal radiation along with CTLA-4 blockade through ipilimumab. The data were produced by immunoSEQ multiplex PCR, yet TCRdb's version contains in-frame clones alone and is incomplete. Among approximately 78,000 clones listed, roughly 80% were seen once. The data belong to a study of radiotherapy plus CTLA-4 blockade in lung cancer. As for the study in general: Objective responses were recorded in more than 15% of patients, with disease control recorded in about 30%. General study points: Blood TCR clones of tumor origin expanded after radiotherapy plus ipilimumab. Together with interferon-beta, which increased in serum after radiation, early dynamic changes in blood T cell clones were reportedly the best predictors of response.

Germline V gives CDR1 SGHVS, CDR2 FQNEAQ. The ends were cut back, 5 bases at V and 2 bases at J, with 17 bases in the middle. CDR3 length: 16 residues. This receptor was obtained from a human donor with non-small cell lung cancer who had a complete response to radiotherapy plus ipilimumab. The sample consisted of peripheral blood, taken from a patient treated with radiotherapy plus ipilimumab. This chain joins TRBV7-8 and TRBJ2-3; perhaps TRBD2 as D (7 bases). The CDR3 sequence is CASSALLGGDTDTQYF. CDR3 DNA: TGTGCCAGCAGCGCTCTACTAGGGGGGGACACAGATACGCAGTATTTT.